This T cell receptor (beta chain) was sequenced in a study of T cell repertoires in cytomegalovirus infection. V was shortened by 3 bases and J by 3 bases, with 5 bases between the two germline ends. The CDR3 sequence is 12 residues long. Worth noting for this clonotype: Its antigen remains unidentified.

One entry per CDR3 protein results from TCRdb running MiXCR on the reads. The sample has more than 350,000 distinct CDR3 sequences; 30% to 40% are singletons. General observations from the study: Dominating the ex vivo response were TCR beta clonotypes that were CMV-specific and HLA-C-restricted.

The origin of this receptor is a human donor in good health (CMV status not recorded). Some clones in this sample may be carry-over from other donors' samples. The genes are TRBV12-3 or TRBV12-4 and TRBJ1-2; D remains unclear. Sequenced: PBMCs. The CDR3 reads CASSFADYGYTF. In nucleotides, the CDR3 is TGTGCCAGCAGTTTCGCCGACTATGGCTACACCTTC.